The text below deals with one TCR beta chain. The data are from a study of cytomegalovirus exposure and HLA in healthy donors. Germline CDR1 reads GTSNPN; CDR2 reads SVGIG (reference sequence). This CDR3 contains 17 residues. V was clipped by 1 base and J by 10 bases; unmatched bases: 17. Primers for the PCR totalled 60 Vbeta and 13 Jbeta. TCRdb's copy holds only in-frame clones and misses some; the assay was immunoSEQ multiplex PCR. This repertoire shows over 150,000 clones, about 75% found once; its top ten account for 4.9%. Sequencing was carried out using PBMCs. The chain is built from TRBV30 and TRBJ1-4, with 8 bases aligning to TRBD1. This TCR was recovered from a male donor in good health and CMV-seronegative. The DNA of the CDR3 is TGTGCCTGGAGTGAGGCAGGGGGCGTGAGGGCGGGAAGAAAACTGTTTTTT. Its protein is CAWSEAGGVRAGRKLFF.